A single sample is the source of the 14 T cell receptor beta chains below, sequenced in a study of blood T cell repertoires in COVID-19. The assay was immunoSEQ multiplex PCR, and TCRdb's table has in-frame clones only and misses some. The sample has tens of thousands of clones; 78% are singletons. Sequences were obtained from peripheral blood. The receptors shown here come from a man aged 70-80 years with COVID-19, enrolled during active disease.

CDR3 sequence reads: CASIQQEGRQPQHF. The CDR3 nucleotides are TGTGCCAGCATCCAACAGGAGGGGAGACAGCCCCAGCATTTT. This chain joins TRBV6-5 and TRBJ1-5; D is perhaps TRBD1 (5 bases). Trimming shortened V by 7 bases and J by 7 bases, and 17 bases separated the two germline ends. This CDR3 is 14 amino acids long. Per the germline V gene, CDR1 is MNHEY and CDR2 is SVGAGI.

The chain's CDR3 is CASSFGTVRETQYF. The CDR3 DNA sequence: TGTGCCAGCAGCTTTGGCACCGTCAGGGAGACCCAGTACTTC. J is TRBJ2-5 and V is TRBV11-2; D unresolved. The CDR3 is made up of 14 amino acids. Germline V gives CDR1 SGHAT, CDR2 FQNNGV. The ends were cut back, 3 bases at V and 5 bases at J, with 13 bases in the middle.

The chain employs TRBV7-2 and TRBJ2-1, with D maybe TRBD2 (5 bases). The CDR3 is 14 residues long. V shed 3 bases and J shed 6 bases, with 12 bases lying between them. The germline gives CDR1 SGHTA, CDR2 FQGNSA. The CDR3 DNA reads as TGTGCCAGCAGCTTTAGCCCTAGCAGCAATGAGCAGTTCTTC. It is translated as CASSFSPSSNEQFF.

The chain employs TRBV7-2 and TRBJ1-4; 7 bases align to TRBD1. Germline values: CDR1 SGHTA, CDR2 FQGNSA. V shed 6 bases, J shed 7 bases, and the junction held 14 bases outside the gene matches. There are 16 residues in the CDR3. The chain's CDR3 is CASSLIYRQGFEKLFF. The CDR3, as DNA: TGTGCCAGCAGTCTGATCTACCGACAGGGCTTTGAAAAACTGTTTTTT. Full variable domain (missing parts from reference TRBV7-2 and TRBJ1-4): GAGVSQSPSNKVTEKGKDVELRCDPISGHTALYWYRQSLGQGLEFLIYFQGNSAPDKSGLPSDRFSAERTGGSVSTLTIQRTQQEDSAVYLCASSLIYRQGFEKLFFGSGTQLSVL.

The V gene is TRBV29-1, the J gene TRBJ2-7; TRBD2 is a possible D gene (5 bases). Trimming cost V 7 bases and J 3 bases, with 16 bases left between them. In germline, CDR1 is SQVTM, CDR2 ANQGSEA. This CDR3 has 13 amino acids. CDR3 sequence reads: CSAFFPGSYEQYF. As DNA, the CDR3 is TGCAGCGCCTTCTTCCCGGGGAGCTACGAGCAGTACTTC.

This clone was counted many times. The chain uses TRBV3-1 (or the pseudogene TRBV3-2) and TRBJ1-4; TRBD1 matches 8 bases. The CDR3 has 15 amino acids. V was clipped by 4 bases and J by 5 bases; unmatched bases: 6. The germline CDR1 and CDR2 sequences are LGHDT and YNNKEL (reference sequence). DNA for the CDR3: TGTGCCAGCAGCCCTACGACAGGGGTAAATGAAAAACTGTTTTTT. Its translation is CASSPTTGVNEKLFF.

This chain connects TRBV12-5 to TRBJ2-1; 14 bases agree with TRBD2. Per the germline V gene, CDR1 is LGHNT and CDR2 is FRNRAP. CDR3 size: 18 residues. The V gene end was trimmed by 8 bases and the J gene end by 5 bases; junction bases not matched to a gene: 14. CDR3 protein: CASRPGGLAGEVNNEQFF. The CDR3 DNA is TGTGCTAGTCGGCCAGGGGGACTAGCGGGAGAGGTCAACAATGAGCAGTTCTTC. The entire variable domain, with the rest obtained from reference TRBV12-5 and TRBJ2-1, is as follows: DARVTQTPRHKVTEMGQEVTMRCQPILGHNTVFWYRQTMMQGLELLAYFRNRAPLDDSGMPKDRFSAEMPDATLATLKIQPSEPRDSAVYFCASRPGGLAGEVNNEQFFGPGTRLTVL.

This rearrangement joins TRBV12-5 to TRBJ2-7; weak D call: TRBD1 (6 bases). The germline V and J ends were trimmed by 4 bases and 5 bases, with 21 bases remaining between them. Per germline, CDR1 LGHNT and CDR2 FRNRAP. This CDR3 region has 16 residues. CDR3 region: CASGWGMQGRWDEQYF. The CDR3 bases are TGTGCTAGTGGTTGGGGAATGCAGGGGCGCTGGGACGAGCAGTACTTC.

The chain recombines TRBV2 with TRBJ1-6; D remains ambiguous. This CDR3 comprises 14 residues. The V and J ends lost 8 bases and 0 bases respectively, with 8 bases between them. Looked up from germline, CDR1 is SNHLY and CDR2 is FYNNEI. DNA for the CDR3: TGTGCCAGCGCACCGAGCTCCTATAATTCACCCCTCCACTTT. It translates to CASAPSSYNSPLHF.

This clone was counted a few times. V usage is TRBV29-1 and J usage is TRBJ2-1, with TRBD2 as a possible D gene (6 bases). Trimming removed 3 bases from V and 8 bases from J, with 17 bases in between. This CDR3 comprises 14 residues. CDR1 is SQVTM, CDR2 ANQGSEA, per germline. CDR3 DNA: TGCAGCGTTGATGGAGAGACTAGTCATGATGAGCAGTTCTTC. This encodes CSVDGETSHDEQFF.

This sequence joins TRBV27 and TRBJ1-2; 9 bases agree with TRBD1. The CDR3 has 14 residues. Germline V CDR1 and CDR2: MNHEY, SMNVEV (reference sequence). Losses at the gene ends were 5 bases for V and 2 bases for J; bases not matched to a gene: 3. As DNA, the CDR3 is TGTGCCAGCAGTCGGACAGGGGTAAACTATGGCTACACCTTC. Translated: CASSRTGVNYGYTF.

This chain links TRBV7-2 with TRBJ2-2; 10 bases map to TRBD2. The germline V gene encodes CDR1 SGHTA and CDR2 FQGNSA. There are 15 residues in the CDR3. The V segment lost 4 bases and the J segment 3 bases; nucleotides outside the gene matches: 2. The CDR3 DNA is TGTGCCAGCAGCTCAACTAGCGGGGACACCGGGGAGCTGTTTTTT. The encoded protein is CASSSTSGDTGELFF.

The DNA of the CDR3 is TGTGCCAGCAGCCTGCCCCTAGTCTCCTACAATGAGCAGTTCTTC. Translated: CASSLPLVSYNEQFF. The rearrangement uses TRBV28 and TRBJ2-1; D is uncertain. CDR1 MDHEN and CDR2 SYDVKM come from the germline V gene. This CDR3 spans 15 amino acids. The germline V and J ends were trimmed by 6 bases and 0 bases, with 12 bases remaining between them.

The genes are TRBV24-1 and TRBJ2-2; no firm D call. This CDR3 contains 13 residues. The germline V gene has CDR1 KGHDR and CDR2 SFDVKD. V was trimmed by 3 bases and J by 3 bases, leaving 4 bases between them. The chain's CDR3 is CATSDRDTGELFF. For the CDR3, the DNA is TGTGCCACCAGTGATCGCGACACCGGGGAGCTGTTTTTT.